The clone carrying this T cell receptor beta chain was found a few times. This entry belongs to a study of T-cell reconstitution after alpha-beta-depleted transplantation in children. During its preparation, the TCRbeta library received unique molecular identifiers. MiXCR, applied by TCRdb to the PCR reads, yields one record per CDR3 protein. Here the sample spans roughly 500,000 distinct CDR3 sequences, about 12% being singletons. The CDR3 is 13 residues long. V dropped 1 base and J dropped 3 bases, with 7 bases sitting between them. The germline CDR1 and CDR2 sequences are SGHNT and YENEEA. The sequence derives from a human donor who donated a stem cell graft to a child with combined immunodeficiency. The chain joins TRBV11-3 to TRBJ2-7; D unclear. The source was PBMCs from the stem cell graft donor, collected from the stem cell graft. The CDR3 sequence is CASSLGMGYEQYF. The CDR3 nucleotides read TGTGCCAGCAGCTTAGGTATGGGCTACGAGCAGTACTTC.